This record concerns one T cell receptor (beta chain) sequence. Clones were read by immunoSEQ multiplex PCR, and TCRdb kept only the in-frame ones, dropping some. The sample carries under 70,000 clones, roughly 84% recorded once. These data are taken from a study of blood T cell repertoires in COVID-19. The CDR3 sequence is 17 residues long. Germline lookup yields CDR1 GTSNPN and CDR2 SVGIG (reference sequence). Trimming took off 0 bases at V and 1 base at J, with 16 bases between the two ends. The V and J genes are TRBV30 and TRBJ1-5, with a possible D match to TRBD1 (6 bases). Sample: peripheral blood. The TCR was taken from a woman at least 80 years old with acute or convalescent COVID-19. CDR3: CAWSVRIGGGSNQPQHF. The CDR3 DNA follows: TGTGCCTGGAGTGTACGAATTGGGGGGGGCAGCAATCAGCCCCAGCATTTT. The variable domain in full, completed from reference TRBV30 and TRBJ1-5, reads SQTIHQWPATLVQPVGSPLSLECTVEGTSNPNLYWYRQAAGRGLQLLFYSVGIGQISSEVPQNLSASRPQDRQFILSSKKLLLSDSGFYLCAWSVRIGGGSNQPQHFGDGTRLSIL.